The next 3 T cell receptor beta chains were all read from a single sample in a study of response to subunit inactivated influenza vaccine. A single record per CDR3 protein comes from TCRdb applying MiXCR to the RT-PCR reads. The data show hundreds of thousands of distinct CDR3 sequences, approximately 15% seen once. The source material was PBMCs from blood, sampled roughly 12 days after vaccination. The receptors shown here come from a man aged 50-59 years who received an inactivated influenza vaccine.

Only a few counts were recorded for this clonotype. This rearrangement joins TRBV7-2 to TRBJ1-2, with unresolved D. Trimming stripped 5 bases from V and 2 bases from J, with 15 bases between. The CDR3 length is 15 residues. Looked up from germline, CDR1 is SGHTA and CDR2 is FQGNSA. The CDR3 DNA reads TGTGCCAGCAGCCCCGCCGCCTCTGCGAACTATGGCTACACCTTC. The encoded protein is CASSPAASANYGYTF.

The sample holds a few counts of this clonotype. The chain couples TRBV15 to TRBJ1-5; D may be TRBD1 (5 bases). The germline CDR1 and CDR2 sequences are LNHNV and YYDKDF (reference sequence). The V end lost 5 bases, the J end lost 2 bases, and 16 bases lay between the germline ends. The CDR3 is 16 residues long. CDR3 in amino acids: CATSPDYGGGNQPQHF. DNA of the CDR3: TGTGCCACCAGCCCCGATTACGGGGGGGGCAATCAGCCCCAGCATTTT. The whole variable domain, remainder taken from reference TRBV15 and TRBJ1-5, is DAMVIQNPRYQVTQFGKPVTLSCSQTLNHNVMYWYQQKSSQAPKLLFHYYDKDFNNEADTPDNFQSRRPNTSFCFLDIRSPGLGDTAMYLCATSPDYGGGNQPQHFGDGTRLSIL.

The V gene is TRBV28, the J gene TRBJ2-7, with 8 positions matching TRBD1. V lost 4 bases to trimming and J lost 4 bases; unmatched junction nucleotides: 9. CDR3 length equals 15 residues. The germline V gene has CDR1 MDHEN and CDR2 SYDVKM. In DNA, the CDR3 is TGTGCCAGCAGTTCTTACCGGGACAGGTTATACGAGCAGTACTTC. Residues: CASSSYRDRLYEQYF.